This T cell receptor (beta chain) was identified during a study of cytomegalovirus exposure and HLA in healthy donors. The V gene's germline CDR1 is SGHNT and CDR2 YYREEE (reference sequence). The CDR3 has 14 amino acids. Trimming removed 0 bases from V and 6 bases from J; junction bases left unmatched: 3. Both 60 Vbeta primers and 13 Jbeta primers went into the PCR. The method was immunoSEQ multiplex PCR; TCRdb's version includes in-frame clones alone and lacks a portion of them. The top ten hold under 2.5% of the sample, which has around 94,000 clones, about 88% seen once. This clonotype was sampled from a man younger than 35 in good health and CMV-seronegative. Material for sequencing was PBMCs. The chain recombines TRBV5-4 with TRBJ1-1, with TRBD1 identical over 9 bases. The CDR3 spells CASSLDRGLSEAFF. CDR3 DNA sequence: TGTGCCAGCAGCTTGGACAGGGGGCTTTCTGAAGCTTTCTTT.